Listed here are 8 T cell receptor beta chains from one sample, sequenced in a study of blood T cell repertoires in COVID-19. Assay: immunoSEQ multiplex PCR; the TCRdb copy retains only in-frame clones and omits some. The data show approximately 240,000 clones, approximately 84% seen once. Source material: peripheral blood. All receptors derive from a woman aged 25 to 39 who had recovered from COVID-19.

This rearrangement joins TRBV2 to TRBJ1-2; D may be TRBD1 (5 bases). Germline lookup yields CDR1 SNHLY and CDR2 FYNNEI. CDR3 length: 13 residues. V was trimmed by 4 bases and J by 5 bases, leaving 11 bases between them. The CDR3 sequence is CASSVLAGYGYTF. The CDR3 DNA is TGTGCCAGCAGTGTACTTGCAGGGTATGGCTACACCTTC. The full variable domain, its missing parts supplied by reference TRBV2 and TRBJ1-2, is EPEVTQTPSHQVTQMGQEVILRCVPISNHLYFYWYRQILGQKVEFLVSFYNNEISEKSEIFDDQFSVERPDGSNFTLKIRSTKLEDSAMYFCASSVLAGYGYTFGSGTRLTVV.

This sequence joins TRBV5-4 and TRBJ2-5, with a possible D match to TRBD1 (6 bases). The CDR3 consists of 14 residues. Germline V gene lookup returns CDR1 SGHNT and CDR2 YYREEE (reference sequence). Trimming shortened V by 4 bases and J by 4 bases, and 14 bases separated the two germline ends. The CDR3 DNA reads TGTGCCAGCAGCCTCGGGACACGCAGAGAGACCCAGTACTTC. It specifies CASSLGTRRETQYF.

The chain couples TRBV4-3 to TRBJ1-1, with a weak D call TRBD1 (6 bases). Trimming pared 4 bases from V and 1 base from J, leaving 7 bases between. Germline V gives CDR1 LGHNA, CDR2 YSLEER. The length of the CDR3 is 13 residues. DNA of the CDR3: TGCGCCAGCAGCCGGACAGAGAACACTGAAGCTTTCTTT. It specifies CASSRTENTEAFF.

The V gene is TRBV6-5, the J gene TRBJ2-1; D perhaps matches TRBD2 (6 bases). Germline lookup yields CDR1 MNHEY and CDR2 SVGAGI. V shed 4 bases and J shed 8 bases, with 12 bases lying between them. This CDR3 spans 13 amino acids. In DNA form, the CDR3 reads TGTGCCAGCAGTTTGGGGGGATGGGATGAGCAGTTCTTC. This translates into CASSLGGWDEQFF.

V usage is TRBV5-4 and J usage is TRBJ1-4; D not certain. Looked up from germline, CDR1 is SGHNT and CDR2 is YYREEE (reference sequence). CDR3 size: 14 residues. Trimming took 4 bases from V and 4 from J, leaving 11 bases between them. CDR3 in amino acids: CASSPRPDNEKLFF. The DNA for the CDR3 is TGTGCCAGCAGCCCCCGTCCAGATAATGAAAAACTGTTTTTT.

The CDR3 DNA follows: TGTGCCAGCTGCCAGGGGGCAGCCGGCACAGATACGCAGTATTTT. This codes for CASCQGAAGTDTQYF. The rearrangement joins TRBV27 to TRBJ2-3, with 8 bases that match TRBD1. CDR1 MNHEY and CDR2 SMNVEV come from the germline V gene (reference sequence). Trimming at V came to 8 bases and at J to 1 base, leaving 8 bases not matched to a gene. The CDR3 is 15 residues long.

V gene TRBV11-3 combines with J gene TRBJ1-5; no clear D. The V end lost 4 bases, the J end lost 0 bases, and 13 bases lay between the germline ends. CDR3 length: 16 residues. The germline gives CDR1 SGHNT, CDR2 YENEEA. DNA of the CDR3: TGTGCCAGCAGCTCTGGAGGACGAAATAGCAATCAGCCCCAGCATTTT. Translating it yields CASSSGGRNSNQPQHF.

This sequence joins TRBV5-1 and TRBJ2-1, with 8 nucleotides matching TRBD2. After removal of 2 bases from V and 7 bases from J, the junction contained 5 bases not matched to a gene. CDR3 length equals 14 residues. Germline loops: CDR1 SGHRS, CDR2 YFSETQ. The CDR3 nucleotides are TGCGCCAGCAGCTTACTAGCGGCCCAGAATGAGCAGTTCTTC. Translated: CASSLLAAQNEQFF.